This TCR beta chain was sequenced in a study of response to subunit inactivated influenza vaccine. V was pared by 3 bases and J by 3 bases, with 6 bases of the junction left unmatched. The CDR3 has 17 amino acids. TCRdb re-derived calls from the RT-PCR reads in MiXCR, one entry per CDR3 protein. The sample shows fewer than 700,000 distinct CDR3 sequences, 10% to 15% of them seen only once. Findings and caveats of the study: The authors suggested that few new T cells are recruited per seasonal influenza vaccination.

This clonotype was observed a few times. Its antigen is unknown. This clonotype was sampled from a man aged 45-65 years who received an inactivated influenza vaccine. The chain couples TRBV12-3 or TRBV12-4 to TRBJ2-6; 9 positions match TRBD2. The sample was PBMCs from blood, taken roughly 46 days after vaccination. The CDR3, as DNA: TGTGCCAGCAGTTTTCGGCGGGGGGGCAGTGGGGCCAACGTCCTGACTTTC. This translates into CASSFRRGGSGANVLTF.